The 32 T cell receptor beta chains below all came from one sample that was sequenced in a study of regulatory T cells in long-lasting Graves disease. Documented time point: newly diagnosed GD, antithyroid drugs for less than 3 months. Construction of the TCR library relied on RNA isolated from PBMCs. Combining iRepertoire HTBI primers with Arm-PCR of CDR3 regions, the authors built TCR beta libraries. TCRdb processed the multiplex PCR reads anew with MiXCR; each CDR3 protein has one entry. Among 680,000 or so distinct CDR3 sequences listed, less than 20% were seen once. These data are also associated with another study on T cells in Graves' hyperthyroidism and ophthalmopathy.

The sample here was peripheral blood mononuclear cells (PBMCs), taken at new diagnosis, from a patient treated with antithyroid drugs. All receptors come from a woman in her 30s with Graves disease.

This clonotype has only a few counts. Possible read error: a much larger clone is one base away. The chain couples TRBV10-1 to TRBJ1-1, with D possibly matching TRBD1 (5 bases). This CDR3 has 14 residues. Germline CDR1 and CDR2: WNHNN and SYGVQD (reference sequence). CDR3 sequence reads: CVSSDHKLGGEAFF. In DNA, the CDR3 is TGCGTCAGCAGTGACCACAAGCTGGGGGGTGAAGCTTTCTTT.

This clonotype has more than one count but fewer than ten. The CDR3 here is CASRRTGQYGYTF. The CDR3 bases are TGTGCCAGCAGACGGACAGGCCAATATGGCTACACCTTC. This chain links TRBV27 with TRBJ1-2; 7 bases agree with TRBD1. The V segment lost 6 bases and the J segment 5 bases; nucleotides outside the gene matches: 6. CDR1 is MNHEY and CDR2 is SMNVEV in the germline V gene (reference sequence). The CDR3 length is 13 residues.

This clonotype was detected a few times. The chain joins TRBV29-1 to TRBJ2-5; D might be TRBD1 (5 bases). The CDR3 has 12 amino acids. V was cut by 5 bases and J by 5 bases, with 12 bases left in between. Germline CDR1 and CDR2: SQVTM and ANQGSEA. The DNA of the CDR3 is TGCAGCGTTAGCAGGGTTAAGGAGACCCAGTACTTC. Translating it yields CSVSRVKETQYF.

This clonotype appeared many times. The chain couples TRBV12-5 to TRBJ2-5; D assignment may be TRBD1 or TRBD2 (7 bases each). The CDR3 is 15 amino acids. Per the germline V gene, CDR1 is LGHNT and CDR2 is FRNRAP. V was trimmed by 1 base and J by 5 bases, leaving 14 bases between them. This CDR3 is CASGLAVGGGETQYF. In DNA form, the CDR3 reads TGTGCTAGTGGTTTGGCTGTGGGAGGGGGCGAGACCCAGTACTTC. The full variable domain, with the rest looked up from reference TRBV12-5 and TRBJ2-5, is DARVTQTPRHKVTEMGQEVTMRCQPILGHNTVFWYRQTMMQGLELLAYFRNRAPLDDSGMPKDRFSAEMPDATLATLKIQPSEPRDSAVYFCASGLAVGGGETQYFGPGTRLLVL.

The chain combines TRBV20-1 with TRBJ2-1; 10 bases map to TRBD2. Trimming at V came to 2 bases and at J to 15 bases, leaving 10 bases not matched to a gene. CDR1 and CDR2 (germline): DFQATT, SNEGSKA (reference sequence). The length of the CDR3 is 13 residues. CDR3 in amino acids: CSARPTPGLALFF. CDR3 in DNA: TGCAGTGCTAGACCTACTCCGGGACTAGCGTTGTTCTTC.

This clonotype was observed once. The chain recombines TRBV9 with TRBJ2-1; 14 bases map to TRBD2. This CDR3 spans 18 amino acids. Germline V lookup: CDR1 SGDLS, CDR2 YYNGEE. V dropped 4 bases and J dropped 4; count of bases not matched to a gene: 10. The CDR3 loop is CASSPGTSGRGGYNEQFF. CDR3 nucleotide sequence: TGTGCCAGCAGCCCCGGGACTAGCGGGAGAGGTGGATACAATGAGCAGTTCTTC.

This clonotype came up many times. This chain uses TRBV28 with TRBJ2-1, with a weak D call TRBD2 (5 bases). The germline V and J ends were trimmed by 2 bases and 7 bases, with 21 bases remaining between them. Germline V gene data show CDR1 as MDHEN and CDR2 as SYDVKM. The CDR3 spans 17 residues. The CDR3 region has the DNA TGTGCCAGCAGTTTACCTCAGTACAGTAACCCGGGAAATGAGCAGTTCTTC. Translating gives CASSLPQYSNPGNEQFF. Drawing the rest from reference TRBV28 and TRBJ2-1, the complete variable domain is DVKVTQSSRYLVKRTGEKVFLECVQDMDHENMFWYRQDPGLGLRLIYFSYDVKMKEKGDIPEGYSVSREKKERFSLILESASTNQTSMYLCASSLPQYSNPGNEQFFGPGTRLTVL.

Here the CDR3 DNA reads TGTGCCAGCCGCCGTCAGACCGGGAGCACAGATACGCAGTATTTT. Translation gives CASRRQTGSTDTQYF. The chain combines TRBV6-2 or TRBV6-3 with TRBJ2-3; D is unclear. The germline CDR1 and CDR2 sequences are MNHEY and SVGEGT. The V and J ends lost 8 bases and 0 bases respectively, with 15 bases between them. This CDR3 is 15 amino acids long.

This sequence joins TRBV5-1 and TRBJ2-7, with a possible D match to TRBD1 (7 bases). Germline CDR1 reads SGHRS; CDR2 reads YFSETQ. The CDR3 loop spans 14 amino acids. Trimming removed 2 bases at V and 5 bases at J, with 14 bases between. CDR3 DNA: TGCGCCAGCAGCTTTTTACAGGGGAGGAACGAGCAGTACTTC. Translation: CASSFLQGRNEQYF.

This clonotype has a handful of counts. CDR3 nucleotide sequence: TGTGCCTGGAGTACAAACTACGAGCAGTACTTC. This translates into CAWSTNYEQYF. V is TRBV30 and J is TRBJ2-7; D is uncertain. The germline V gene has CDR1 GTSNPN and CDR2 SVGIG (reference sequence). The CDR3 contains 11 residues. The V end lost 2 bases, the J end lost 3 bases, and 5 bases lay between the germline ends.

The chain employs TRBV6-4 and TRBJ2-3; TRBD2 aligns across 10 bases. The CDR3 spans 17 residues. Germline trimming cut 1 base from V and 2 bases from J; bases unmatched to any gene: 6. Germline CDR1 is MRHNA and CDR2 is SNTAGT. This chain's CDR3 is CASSDWPGTSDTDTQYF. Written as DNA, the CDR3 is TGTGCCAGCAGTGACTGGCCCGGGACTAGCGACACAGATACGCAGTATTTT.

This clonotype has a count of ten or more. The chain combines TRBV12-3 or TRBV12-4 with TRBJ2-7, with 7 bases that match TRBD2. V gave up 6 bases and J gave up 0 bases; unmatched junction bases: 5. The CDR3 has 14 residues. The CDR3 here is CASSALAVSYEQYF. The CDR3 coding sequence is TGTGCCAGCAGCGCCCTAGCGGTCTCCTACGAGCAGTACTTC.

The chain links TRBV6-1 to TRBJ2-7, with TRBD1 identical over 8 bases. Germline loops: CDR1 MNHNS, CDR2 SASEGT. The J segment lost 3 bases and the V segment lost 7 bases, leaving 14 bases of the junction unmatched. CDR3 length: 16 residues. The CDR3 is CASKRWTGQDYYEQYF. In DNA form, the CDR3 reads TGTGCCAGCAAACGGTGGACGGGACAGGATTACTACGAGCAGTACTTC.

The sample holds many counts of this clonotype. This chain links TRBV28 with TRBJ2-1, with a tentative D call TRBD1 (5 bases). V lost 4 bases and J 4 bases, leaving 20 bases between the germline ends. There are 17 residues in the CDR3. In germline, CDR1 is MDHEN, CDR2 SYDVKM. For the CDR3, the DNA is TGTGCCAGCAGTTCTTTAAGGGAACAGGTGGGGTACAATGAGCAGTTCTTC. Protein: CASSSLREQVGYNEQFF.

Ten or more counts support this clonotype. V is TRBV19 and J is TRBJ1-1, with unresolved D. The CDR3 has 17 residues. V was cut by 3 bases and J by 2 bases, with 19 bases left in between. Germline-derived CDR1 and CDR2 are LNHDA and SQIVND (reference sequence). The CDR3 sequence: CASSIIHTALLNTEAFF. DNA of the CDR3: TGTGCCAGTAGTATCATCCACACGGCCCTTTTAAACACTGAAGCTTTCTTT.

There are many counts of this clonotype. The chain employs TRBV28 and TRBJ2-7; D unresolved. The ends were cut back, 7 bases at V and 6 bases at J, with 25 bases in the middle. Germline loops: CDR1 MDHEN, CDR2 SYDVKM. The CDR3 contains 16 residues. The CDR3 reads CASNTLHGVRHIEQYF. CDR3 DNA: TGTGCCAGCAATACCCTTCATGGGGTTCGTCACATCGAGCAGTACTTC.

The chain recombines TRBV13 with TRBJ2-7; a weak D match, TRBD1 (5 bases). The CDR3 runs 13 residues. Per germline, CDR1 PRHDT and CDR2 FYEKMQ (reference sequence). V was shortened by 5 bases and J by 4 bases, with 12 bases between the two germline ends. This chain's CDR3 is CASSASPGYEQYF. Here the CDR3 DNA reads TGTGCCAGCAGCGCCTCGCCAGGGTACGAGCAGTACTTC.

A word on this clonotype: A much larger clone differs by one base, so this may be a read error. V gene TRBV10-3 combines with J gene TRBJ1-1; the match to TRBD1 covers 7 bases. This CDR3 has 12 residues. Germline lookup yields CDR1 ENHRY and CDR2 SYGVKD. Here the CDR3 reads CAVSAGGGGAFF. The DNA for the CDR3 is TGTGCCGTCAGTGCAGGGGGTGGCGGCGCTTTCTTT.

This clonotype has only a few counts. The chain uses TRBV2 and TRBJ2-4, with 9 bases fitting TRBD1. Per the germline V gene, CDR1 is SNHLY and CDR2 is FYNNEI. The CDR3 runs to 13 residues. V shed 6 bases and J 5 bases; nucleotides not matched to a gene: 2. The CDR3 spells CASRYRGQNIQYF. In DNA, the CDR3 is TGTGCCAGCAGATACAGGGGGCAAAACATTCAGTACTTC.

This clonotype was detected many times. The chain joins TRBV28 to TRBJ1-3; no reliable D call. The ends were cut back, 6 bases at V and 4 bases at J, with 10 bases in the middle. CDR3 length: 13 residues. Germline lookup yields CDR1 MDHEN and CDR2 SYDVKM. DNA for the CDR3: TGTGCCAGCAGGCCGAATGCGGGAAACACCATATATTTT. Translated, it gives CASRPNAGNTIYF.

On this clonotype: One end of the junction fails to match germline, which may point to a read error. The rearrangement joins TRBV6-5 to TRBJ2-7; D unresolved. CDR3 length: 12 residues. Germline V gives CDR1 MNHEY, CDR2 SVGAGI. The CDR3 loop is CAGSYDFYEQYF. In DNA form, the CDR3 reads TGTGCCGGCAGTTACGACTTTTACGAGCAGTACTTC.

This clonotype has ten or more counts. V gene TRBV6-1 combines with J gene TRBJ2-1; tentatively, D is TRBD1 (6 bases). V gave up 4 bases and J gave up 9 bases, with 22 bases separating them. The CDR3 runs 16 residues. The germline gives CDR1 MNHNS, CDR2 SASEGT. CDR3 residues: CASSAVVLKGVGEQFF. The CDR3 DNA reads as TGTGCCAGCAGTGCAGTTGTGCTCAAGGGGGTCGGTGAGCAGTTCTTC.

Worth noting for this clonotype: Possible read error: a much larger clone is one base away. The rearrangement links TRBV6-1 to TRBJ1-4; D is perhaps TRBD1 (5 bases). The germline CDR1 and CDR2 sequences are MNHNS and SASEGT. The CDR3 length is 15 residues. Written as DNA, the CDR3 is TGTGCCAGCAGTGGTGGGACCGGCGTGTATGAAAAACTGCTTTTT. Protein product: CASSGGTGVYEKLLF.

This clonotype was counted ten times or more. This chain links TRBV3-1 with TRBJ1-1; unclear D gene. The CDR3 has 13 residues. Germline CDR1 reads LGHDT; CDR2 reads YNNKEL (reference sequence). Trimming removed 2 bases from V and 7 bases from J, with 11 bases in between. In nucleotides, the CDR3 is TGTGCCAGCAGCCAACTCGACATAGTTGAAGCTTTCTTT. Translation gives CASSQLDIVEAFF.

This clonotype was detected only a few times. This rearrangement joins TRBV27 to TRBJ2-1; D not certain. V was pared by 6 bases and J by 2 bases, with 8 bases between. The germline V gene has CDR1 MNHEY and CDR2 SMNVEV (reference sequence). This CDR3 has 13 amino acids. The CDR3 is CASRRSPYNEQFF. The DNA for the CDR3 is TGTGCCAGCAGGCGGAGCCCCTACAATGAGCAGTTCTTC.

This clonotype has at least ten counts. The gene calls are TRBV28 and TRBJ2-7, with no clear D. Trimming shortened V by 3 bases and J by 6 bases, and 15 bases separated the two germline ends. CDR1 is MDHEN, CDR2 SYDVKM, per germline. The length of the CDR3 is 14 residues. CDR3 coding DNA: TGTGCCAGCAGTTTCTTGCAGGAGAGAGGCGAGCAGTACTTC. Translating it yields CASSFLQERGEQYF.

This clonotype turned up a few times. Sequence at one end of the junction differs from germline and may be a read error. This chain links TRBV20-1 with TRBJ1-6; D is possibly TRBD1 (6 bases). Looked up from germline, CDR1 is DFQATT and CDR2 is SNEGSKA (reference sequence). The CDR3 is made up of 12 amino acids. In DNA, the CDR3 is TGCAATGCTGGAGACAGGTATTCACCCCTCCACTTT. Its translation is CNAGDRYSPLHF.

This clonotype has ten or more counts. The chain is built from TRBV28 and TRBJ2-7, with D possibly being TRBD2 (5 bases). Trimming took off 4 bases at V and 0 bases at J, with 13 bases between the two ends. This CDR3 has 15 amino acids. Germline V gives CDR1 MDHEN, CDR2 SYDVKM. CDR3 in amino acids: CASSSTGMSSYEQYF. The CDR3 nucleotides read TGTGCCAGCAGTTCGACCGGGATGAGCTCCTACGAGCAGTACTTC.

The J gene is TRBJ2-1, the V gene TRBV10-3; 7 bases are a match to TRBD2. CDR1 and CDR2 from the germline V gene are ENHRY and SYGVKD. V dropped 0 bases and J dropped 1; count of bases not matched to a gene: 12. The CDR3 spans 19 residues. CDR3 residues: CAISESRTRTLASYNEQFF. The CDR3 region has the DNA TGTGCCATCAGTGAGTCCCGGACTAGAACACTTGCGTCCTACAATGAGCAGTTCTTC.

The rearrangement uses TRBV5-1 and TRBJ2-7, with 8 bases that match TRBD1. The CDR3 is 14 residues long. Trimming took 3 bases from V and 6 from J; bases not matched to a gene: 8. CDR1 is SGHRS and CDR2 is YFSETQ in the germline V gene. The CDR3 coding sequence is TGCGCCAGCAGCTCCCAGGGGGCGCTTCCCGAGCAGTACTTC. Its protein is CASSSQGALPEQYF.

This clonotype was counted at least ten times. The V and J genes are TRBV2 and TRBJ2-7; TRBD2 might be the D (5 bases). The germline gives CDR1 SNHLY, CDR2 FYNNEI. This CDR3 comprises 13 residues. V lost 3 bases and J 4 bases, leaving 10 bases between the germline ends. Written as DNA, the CDR3 is TGTGCCAGCAGTGATTTTGGCGGGTACGAGCAGTACTTC. Amino acids: CASSDFGGYEQYF.

As DNA, the CDR3 is TGTGCCAGCAGCCAGGCCTATAATTCACCCCTCCACTTT. This translates into CASSQAYNSPLHF. The rearrangement uses TRBV7-9 and TRBJ1-6; D is ambiguous. Germline CDR1 and CDR2: SEHNR and FQNEAQ (reference sequence). V lost 5 bases and J 2 bases, leaving 4 bases between the germline ends. The CDR3 extends over 13 amino acids.